The TCR beta chain under discussion was sequenced for a study of technical replicates of blood from a few donors. CDR1 is SGHVS and CDR2 is FQNEAQ in the germline V gene. The CDR3 runs 13 residues. The V end was cut by 2 bases, the J end by 6 bases, with 8 bases between. This clone was recorded only once. Sequenced by immunoSEQ multiplex PCR; TCRdb stores in-frame clones only, minus some. The data show 95,000 to 100,000 clones, roughly 95% seen once. Sequencing was done on a sample of T cells isolated from PBMCs. The sequence derives from a human donor in good health. J is TRBJ2-4 and V is TRBV7-8; D is perhaps TRBD1 (5 bases). This CDR3 is CASSLNDRNIQYF. The CDR3 bases are TGTGCCAGCAGCTTAAATGACAGAAACATTCAGTACTTC.